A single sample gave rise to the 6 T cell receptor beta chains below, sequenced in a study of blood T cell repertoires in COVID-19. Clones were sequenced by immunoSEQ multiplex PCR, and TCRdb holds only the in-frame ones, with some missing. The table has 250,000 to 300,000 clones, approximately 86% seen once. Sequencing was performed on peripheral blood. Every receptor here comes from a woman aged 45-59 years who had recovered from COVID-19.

CDR3 sequence: CASRSSTGYGYTF. Here the CDR3 DNA reads TGTGCCAGCAGATCTTCCACCGGCTATGGCTACACCTTC. The chain uses TRBV5-4 and TRBJ1-2; D is ambiguous. Germline CDR1 is SGHNT and CDR2 is YYREEE (reference sequence). This CDR3 is built from 13 residues. V lost 5 bases and J 4 bases, leaving 12 bases between the germline ends.

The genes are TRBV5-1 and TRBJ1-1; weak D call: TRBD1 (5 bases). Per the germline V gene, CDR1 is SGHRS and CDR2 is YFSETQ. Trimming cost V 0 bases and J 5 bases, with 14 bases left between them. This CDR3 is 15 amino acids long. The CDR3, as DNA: TGCGCCAGCAGCTTGGTATCCGGGACTGGGACTGAAGCTTTCTTT. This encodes CASSLVSGTGTEAFF.

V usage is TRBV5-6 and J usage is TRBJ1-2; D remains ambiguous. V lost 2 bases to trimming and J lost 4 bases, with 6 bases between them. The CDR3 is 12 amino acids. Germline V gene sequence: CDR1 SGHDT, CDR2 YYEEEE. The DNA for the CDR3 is TGTGCCAGCAGCTTAGACATCTATGGCTACACCTTC. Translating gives CASSLDIYGYTF. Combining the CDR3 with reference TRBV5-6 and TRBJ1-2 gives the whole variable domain DAGVTQSPTHLIKTRGQQVTLRCSPKSGHDTVSWYQQALGQGPQFIFQYYEEEERQRGNFPDRFSGHQFPNYSSELNVNALLLGDSALYLCASSLDIYGYTFGSGTRLTVV.

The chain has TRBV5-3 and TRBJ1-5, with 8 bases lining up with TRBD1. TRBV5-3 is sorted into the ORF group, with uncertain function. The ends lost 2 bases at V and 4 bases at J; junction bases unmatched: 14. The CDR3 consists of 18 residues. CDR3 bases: TGTGCCAGAAGCTTTTTTCAAGACAGGGGTGGAGGTAATCAGCCCCAGCATTTT. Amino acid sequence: CARSFFQDRGGGNQPQHF.

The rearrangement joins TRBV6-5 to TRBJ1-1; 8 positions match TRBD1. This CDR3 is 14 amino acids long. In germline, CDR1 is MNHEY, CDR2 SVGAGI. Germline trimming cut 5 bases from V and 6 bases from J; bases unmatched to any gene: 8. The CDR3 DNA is TGTGCCAGCAGTCGGACAGGGAATGGCGCTGAAGCTTTCTTT. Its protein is CASSRTGNGAEAFF.

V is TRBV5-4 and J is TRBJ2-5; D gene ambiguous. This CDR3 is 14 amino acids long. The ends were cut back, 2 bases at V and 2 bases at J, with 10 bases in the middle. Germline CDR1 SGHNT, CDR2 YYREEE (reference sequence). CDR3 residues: CASSFVSQQETQYF. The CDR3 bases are TGTGCCAGCAGCTTTGTCTCGCAGCAAGAGACCCAGTACTTC.